The 4 T cell receptor beta chains presented below share a single source sample, sequenced in a study of T-cell memory formation after mild COVID-19. A single record per CDR3 protein comes from TCRdb applying MiXCR to the 5' RACE reads. The top ten hold under 25% of the sample, which has roughly 340,000 distinct CDR3 sequences, approximately 15% seen once. Input material: PBMCs or a T cell subset sorted from them (not recorded which). All receptors come from a man younger than 30 who had mild COVID-19 (a few samples of this study predate the infection). Cell type and time point are not known.

The V call is TRBV28, the J call TRBJ1-5; TRBD1 is a possible D gene (5 bases). The ends were cut back, 7 bases at V and 7 bases at J, with 26 bases in the middle. The CDR3 loop spans 17 amino acids. Per the germline V gene, CDR1 is MDHEN and CDR2 is SYDVKM. The CDR3 sequence is CASKVSDGGVRGQPQHF. CDR3 sequence (DNA): TGTGCCAGCAAGGTCTCCGACGGGGGGGTAAGAGGGCAGCCCCAGCATTTT.

This clonotype was seen a few times. The gene calls are TRBV6-1 and TRBJ2-7, with D possibly being TRBD1 or TRBD2 (5 bases each). This CDR3 region has 12 residues. CDR1 is MNHNS and CDR2 is SASEGT in the germline V gene. CDR3 DNA sequence: TGTGCCAGCAGTGAGAGAGGGGCCCAACAAGACGTC. This encodes CASSERGAQQDV.

The rearrangement uses TRBV6-5 and TRBJ2-7; a possible D gene is TRBD1 (7 bases). Per germline, CDR1 MNHEY and CDR2 SVGAGI. The CDR3 runs 14 residues. Trimming shortened V by 6 bases and J by 3 bases, and 15 bases separated the two germline ends. This CDR3 reads CASREGQGDYEQYF. CDR3 nucleotides: TGTGCCAGCAGGGAGGGTCAGGGGGACTACGAGCAGTACTTC.

The V gene is TRBV2, the J gene TRBJ2-3; weak D call: TRBD2 (6 bases). This CDR3 contains 21 residues. The ends were cut back, 6 bases at V and 4 bases at J, with 35 bases in the middle. Germline CDR1 is SNHLY and CDR2 is FYNNEI. CDR3 nucleotide sequence: TGTGCCAGCAGCGAAAACTCCTACTCTGCAGGCCGCCGGGGCGGGGCAGATACGCAGTATTTT. Its translation is CASSENSYSAGRRGGADTQYF.